This T cell receptor (beta chain) was documented in a study of cytomegalovirus exposure and HLA in healthy donors. Whole-study results and caveats: An observed cluster of highly shared sequence variants was recorded as a likely sequencing artifact.

After removal of 0 bases from V and 4 bases from J, the junction contained 7 bases not matched to a gene. There are 17 residues in the CDR3. Per the germline V gene, CDR1 is SGHRS and CDR2 is YFSETQ. This clone has a single count. Its antigen remains unidentified. PCR was performed using 60 Vbeta and 13 Jbeta primers. Methods used by the authors: Among the unique TCR beta chains that a later analysis counted, 80 million to 100 million in all, 9.5 million to 12 million were shared. Produced via immunoSEQ multiplex PCR; TCRdb's table is partial and in-frame only. V, J and clone size derive from that table, while D and trimming were established from the DNA sequence. The sample lists a few hundred thousand clones, about 77% occurring once.

The chain has TRBV5-1 and TRBJ2-6, with 7 positions matching TRBD1. The source material was PBMCs. The sequence was obtained from a woman aged 25 to 45 in good health and CMV-seronegative. The DNA for the CDR3 is TGCGCCAGCAGCTTGGAAGGGGGCCCGGGCGGGGCCAACGTCCTGACTTTC. It codes for CASSLEGGPGGANVLTF.